These 30 T cell receptor beta chains came from one sample sequenced in a study of T cells in Graves' hyperthyroidism and ophthalmopathy. TCR beta CDR3 region amplification was performed from RNA transcripts. First-round RT-PCR targeting the TCR CDR3 was performed with the HTBI primer set. TCRdb recomputed calls from the multiplex PCR reads with MiXCR, one row per CDR3 protein. The sample shows around 110,000 distinct CDR3 sequences, 16% of them seen only once. Sequencing was carried out using blood. These receptor sequences come from a woman in her 50s with Graves' hyperthyroidism.

This clonotype was found many times. The rearrangement uses TRBV28 and TRBJ1-2; no definite D call. Trimming took off 6 bases at V and 0 bases at J, with 14 bases between the two ends. The CDR3 spans 15 residues. CDR1 is MDHEN, CDR2 SYDVKM, per germline. The CDR3 is CASRALGQPNYGYTF. The CDR3, as DNA: TGTGCCAGCAGAGCCCTTGGCCAACCTAACTATGGCTACACCTTC.

This clonotype came up many times. The chain employs TRBV28 and TRBJ2-7, with D perhaps given as TRBD1 or TRBD2 (5 bases each). Trimming removed 10 bases at V and 5 bases at J, with 15 bases between. From germline, CDR1 is MDHEN and CDR2 SYDVKM. The CDR3 spans 12 residues. CDR3 sequence: CAIPPGPNEQYV. DNA of the CDR3: TGTGCCATTCCACCGGGACCCAACGAGCAGTACGTC.

This clonotype has ten or more counts. The V and J genes are TRBV27 and TRBJ2-1; 7 bases agree with TRBD1. Per the germline V gene, CDR1 is MNHEY and CDR2 is SMNVEV (reference sequence). The CDR3 sequence is 12 residues long. Unmatched junction bases numbered 5, after V lost 5 bases and J lost 10 bases. Here the CDR3 reads CASSRTGAEQFF. CDR3 DNA sequence: TGTGCCAGCAGTCGTACAGGGGCCGAGCAGTTCTTC.

This rearrangement joins TRBV11-2 to TRBJ1-1; D remains ambiguous. Trimming pared 9 bases from V and 3 bases from J, leaving 17 bases between. Germline CDR1 SGHAT, CDR2 FQNNGV. The length of the CDR3 is 14 residues. The CDR3 nucleotides are TGTGCCAGTAGCCAGCCCGACGGTTACACTGAAGCTTTCTTT. It encodes CASSQPDGYTEAFF.

This clonotype has ten or more counts. The gene calls are TRBV12-3 or TRBV12-4 and TRBJ2-5, with D perhaps TRBD1 (6 bases). Trimming removed 3 bases from V and 5 bases from J, with 10 bases in between. The CDR3 is 13 amino acids. This CDR3 is CASSFQGTETQYF. CDR3 in DNA: TGTGCCAGCAGTTTCCAGGGGACGGAGACCCAGTACTTC.

The V call is TRBV11-2, the J call TRBJ1-6, with D possibly matching TRBD1 (5 bases). The CDR3 runs 13 residues. CDR1 is SGHAT and CDR2 is FQNNGV in the germline V gene. V lost 5 bases and J lost 6, with 8 bases in between. The CDR3 here is CASSPTVNSPLHF. The CDR3 bases are TGTGCCAGCAGCCCGACAGTTAATTCACCCCTCCACTTT.

This clonotype was observed at least ten times. The chain employs TRBV27 and TRBJ2-5, with a weak D call TRBD1 (6 bases). The CDR3 is 11 amino acids. Germline CDR1 MNHEY, CDR2 SMNVEV (reference sequence). Trimming shortened V by 7 bases and J by 5 bases, and 8 bases separated the two germline ends. The CDR3 spells CASKRGETQYF. DNA of the CDR3: TGTGCCAGCAAAAGGGGGGAGACCCAGTACTTC.

This sequence joins TRBV6-4 and TRBJ2-2; 9 nucleotides align to TRBD2. CDR1 and CDR2 from the germline V gene are MRHNA and SNTAGT. This CDR3 spans 16 amino acids. V was clipped by 0 bases and J by 2 bases; unmatched bases: 1. The CDR3 region is CASSDSTSGNTGELFF. The CDR3 nucleotides read TGTGCCAGCAGTGACTCGACTAGCGGAAACACCGGGGAGCTGTTTTTT.

In its sample, this clonotype was seen many times. The genes are TRBV6-1 and TRBJ1-5; no clear D. The CDR3 covers 15 residues. The germline V gene encodes CDR1 MNHNS and CDR2 SASEGT. Trimming took 1 base from V and 1 from J, leaving 8 bases between them. CDR3 amino acids: CASSEGSRSNQPQHF. CDR3 in DNA: TGTGCCAGCAGTGAAGGTTCTCGAAGCAATCAGCCCCAGCATTTT.

This clonotype has at least ten counts. The chain links TRBV12-3 or TRBV12-4 to TRBJ1-5; 8 nucleotides agree with TRBD1. This CDR3 contains 13 residues. J gave up 6 bases and V 7 bases, and 5 bases lay outside the gene matches. CDR3 loop: CASTTTGAQPQHF. DNA of the CDR3: TGTGCCAGCACCACGACAGGGGCTCAGCCCCAGCATTTT.

In its sample, this clonotype was seen many times. The rearrangement uses TRBV30 and TRBJ1-1; possibly TRBD1 for D (5 bases). Trimming took 4 bases from V and 1 from J, leaving 10 bases between them. CDR3 length equals 13 residues. Germline values: CDR1 GTSNPN, CDR2 SVGIG (reference sequence). In DNA form, the CDR3 reads TGTGCCTGGATATCGACAGCGAACACTGAAGCTTTCTTT. Protein sequence: CAWISTANTEAFF.

In its sample, this clonotype was seen many times. This chain connects TRBV9 to TRBJ2-5; either TRBD1 or TRBD2 may supply D (5 bases each). The germline V gene has CDR1 SGDLS and CDR2 YYNGEE. The CDR3 covers 15 residues. V gave up 3 bases and J gave up 1 base, with 13 bases separating them. CDR3 DNA: TGTGCCAGCAGCGGGCCGTCGGGGCTCCAAGAGACCCAGTACTTC. It yields the protein CASSGPSGLQETQYF.

V usage is TRBV28 and J usage is TRBJ2-1; TRBD2 agrees at 14 bases. Trimming cost V 6 bases and J 4 bases; bases outside gene matches: 5. CDR3 length equals 16 residues. Germline V CDR1 and CDR2: MDHEN, SYDVKM. The CDR3 sequence is CASSTGLAGDYNEQFF. The CDR3 DNA sequence: TGTGCCAGCAGCACGGGACTAGCGGGAGATTACAATGAGCAGTTCTTC.

This clonotype was counted many times. CDR3: CASSSPGTGELFF. In DNA form, the CDR3 reads TGTGCCAGCAGCTCACCGGGGACCGGGGAGCTGTTTTTT. The V call is TRBV7-2, the J call TRBJ2-2, with a possible D match to TRBD2 (5 bases). With 4 bases removed from V and 5 bases from J, the gap between germline ends came to 8 bases. This CDR3 comprises 13 residues. In germline, CDR1 is SGHTA, CDR2 FQGNSA.

This clonotype was recorded many times. The V call is TRBV20-1, the J call TRBJ1-1; weak D call: TRBD1 (5 bases). CDR3 length: 11 amino acids. Trimming pared 5 bases from V and 7 bases from J, leaving 11 bases between. Germline V CDR1 and CDR2: DFQATT, SNEGSKA (reference sequence). CDR3 DNA: TGCAGTGCTTCGGGGCCCTATGAAGCTTTCTTT. This encodes CSASGPYEAFF.

This clonotype was picked up many times. The gene calls are TRBV5-5 and TRBJ2-1; unclear D gene. Germline values: CDR1 SGHKS, CDR2 YYEKEE (reference sequence). Trimming removed 4 bases from V and 10 bases from J, with 21 bases in between. The CDR3 totals 15 residues. This CDR3 is CASSPRMGSISEQFF. As DNA, the CDR3 is TGTGCCAGCAGCCCGAGGATGGGTTCTATATCGGAGCAGTTCTTC.

This clonotype was detected only a few times. The chain is built from TRBV7-9 and TRBJ2-1; D not certain. Germline V gives CDR1 SEHNR, CDR2 FQNEAQ (reference sequence). V dropped 3 bases and J dropped 6 bases, with 15 bases sitting between them. The CDR3 extends over 15 amino acids. DNA of the CDR3: TGTGCCAGCAGCTTCCTTGGGCGCCGGACCAATGAGCAGTTCTTC. Protein: CASSFLGRRTNEQFF.

This clonotype was picked up many times. The chain recombines TRBV20-1 with TRBJ2-1; tentative D call: TRBD2 (5 bases). V was clipped by 4 bases and J by 9 bases, with 25 bases between them. The CDR3 contains 16 residues. The V gene's germline CDR1 is DFQATT and CDR2 SNEGSKA (reference sequence). CDR3 sequence: CSATIPRAQVGGEQFF. CDR3 nucleotides: TGCAGTGCTACTATCCCTAGGGCCCAAGTCGGAGGTGAGCAGTTCTTC.

The table lists this clonotype with a few counts. The CDR3 region has the DNA TGTGCCAGTAGTATAGGCCTTAGTGGGAGGAATGAGCAGTTCTTC. This codes for CASSIGLSGRNEQFF. This chain connects TRBV19 to TRBJ2-1; D is possibly TRBD2 (6 bases). V was shortened by 1 base and J by 7 bases, with 14 bases between the two germline ends. The V gene's germline CDR1 is LNHDA and CDR2 SQIVND (reference sequence). The CDR3 consists of 15 residues.

As to this clonotype: Possible read error: a much larger clone is one base away. V and J are TRBV4-1 and TRBJ2-1; a possible D gene is TRBD2 (6 bases). Per the germline V gene, CDR1 is MGHRA and CDR2 is YSYEKL. This CDR3 is built from 14 residues. Between the trimmed V and J ends, which lost 8 bases and 1 base, there was a span of 12 bases. CDR3 DNA sequence: TGCGCCAGCGGGAGACTAGGTTCCTACAATGAGCAGTTCTTC. Amino acids: CASGRLGSYNEQFF.

This clonotype was detected many times. The V gene is TRBV28, the J gene TRBJ1-2, with TRBD1 matching 7 bases. This CDR3 is 15 amino acids long. V dropped 5 bases and J dropped 2; count of bases not matched to a gene: 8. Looked up from germline, CDR1 is MDHEN and CDR2 is SYDVKM. The CDR3 is CASSHHRGSNYGYTF. CDR3 DNA: TGTGCCAGCAGTCACCACAGGGGCTCGAACTATGGCTACACCTTC.

This clonotype was detected ten times or more. The genes are TRBV11-2 and TRBJ2-3, with D uncertain. The ends were cut back, 0 bases at V and 0 bases at J, with 7 bases in the middle. From germline, CDR1 is SGHAT and CDR2 FQNNGV. The CDR3 covers 15 residues. The CDR3 bases are TGTGCCAGCAGCTTAGACCCTTCCAGCACAGATACGCAGTATTTT. This translates into CASSLDPSSTDTQYF.

This clonotype was counted many times. This chain uses TRBV10-3 with TRBJ2-7; TRBD1 matches 9 bases. In germline, CDR1 is ENHRY, CDR2 SYGVKD. This CDR3 comprises 16 residues. With 4 bases clipped from V and 0 bases from J, the junction kept 7 bases outside the gene matches. For the CDR3, the DNA is TGTGCCATCAGTGCACTCCGGGACAGGGACTCCTACGAGCAGTACTTC. It yields the protein CAISALRDRDSYEQYF.

This clonotype was counted at least ten times. The chain carries TRBV28 and TRBJ1-2, with unresolved D. The V gene lost 1 base and the J gene lost 7 bases, with 16 bases spanning the gap. Germline V gene sequence: CDR1 MDHEN, CDR2 SYDVKM. The CDR3 length is 15 residues. The CDR3 DNA reads as TGTGCCAGCAGTTTATCCCTAGCAGTGGGGTTTGGCTACACCTTC. Encoded protein: CASSLSLAVGFGYTF.

This clonotype has ten or more counts. V gene TRBV12-3 or TRBV12-4 combines with J gene TRBJ2-5; TRBD2 agrees at 9 bases. The V gene end was trimmed by 8 bases and the J gene end by 2 bases; junction bases not matched to a gene: 6. The CDR3 consists of 14 residues. The CDR3 sequence: CASARLAVQETQYF. DNA of the CDR3: TGTGCCAGCGCCCGACTAGCGGTTCAAGAGACCCAGTACTTC.

This clonotype has ten or more counts. This sequence joins TRBV15 and TRBJ2-7, with 7 bases aligning to TRBD2. J was trimmed by 4 bases and V by 3 bases; bases with no gene match: 6. The germline CDR1 and CDR2 sequences are LNHNV and YYDKDF (reference sequence). CDR3 length equals 14 residues. CDR3 residues: CATSRRTRGYEQYV. CDR3 nucleotide sequence: TGTGCCACCAGCAGGAGGACTAGGGGATACGAGCAGTACGTC.

The chain recombines TRBV11-1 with TRBJ2-7; D uncertain. The germline V gene has CDR1 SGHAT and CDR2 FQDESV (reference sequence). V lost 3 bases and J 3 bases, leaving 12 bases between the germline ends. The CDR3 extends over 14 amino acids. The CDR3: CASSFTDTGYEQYV. The CDR3, as DNA: TGTGCCAGCAGCTTCACAGACACCGGCTACGAGCAGTACGTC.

This clonotype was seen ten or more times. The chain has TRBV5-1 and TRBJ2-7, with 10 bases fitting TRBD2. J gave up 3 bases and V 0 bases, and 3 bases lay outside the gene matches. The CDR3 has 15 residues. In germline, CDR1 is SGHRS, CDR2 YFSETQ. CDR3 bases: TGCGCCAGCAGCTTGGTTCCTAGCGGGAGCTACGAGCAGTACTTC. Its translation: CASSLVPSGSYEQYF. Complete variable domain (other parts from reference TRBV5-1 and TRBJ2-7): KAGVTQTPRYLIKTRGQQVTLSCSPISGHRSVSWYQQTPGQGLQFLFEYFSETQRNKGNFPGRFSGRQFSNSRSEMNVSTLELGDSALYLCASSLVPSGSYEQYFGPGTRLTVT.

This clonotype was observed many times. The chain combines TRBV28 with TRBJ2-5, with D tentatively TRBD2 (7 bases). Germline CDR1 and CDR2: MDHEN and SYDVKM. CDR3 size: 15 residues. Trimming stripped 6 bases from V and 1 base from J, with 15 bases between. CDR3 bases: TGTGCCAGCAGCCTAGGGGGGGGGGGCCAAGAGACCCAGTACTTC. Translated, it gives CASSLGGGGQETQYF.

This clonotype has at least ten counts. This chain connects TRBV6-2 or TRBV6-3 to TRBJ2-1; tentatively, D is TRBD2 (6 bases). The CDR3 loop spans 15 amino acids. Deletions cut 10 bases from V and 1 base from J, with 17 bases between. Germline CDR1 is MNHEY and CDR2 is SVGEGT. The DNA of the CDR3 is TGTGCCACCGGGGCCGGGAGATCGTCCTACAATGAGCAGTTCTTC. Its translation is CATGAGRSSYNEQFF.